Shown below are 6 T cell receptor beta chains from a single sample sequenced in a study of cytomegalovirus exposure and HLA in healthy donors (dated by TCRdb to about 2017). Library preparation used the immunoSEQ multiplex PCR assay. The source is immuneACCESS, and TCRdb retained only in-frame sequences with V and J called. Part of the clones is not carried over; for the studies checked, unresolved V genes explain less than half of this, and the remainder is unexplained. In all, the sample holds 90,000 to 150,000 clones, and more than 70% of those were seen once. Jointly, the top ten make up 1.5% to 2% of the sample. Sequenced sample: PBMCs. The receptors derive from a man between 18 and 35 years old in good health and CMV-seronegative.

This clone was recorded once. The chain combines TRBV7-9 with TRBJ1-4; D call uncertain. The ends were cut back, 2 bases at V and 0 bases at J, with 7 bases in the middle. This CDR3 is built from 15 residues. Germline V gene sequence: CDR1 SEHNR, CDR2 FQNEAQ (reference sequence). The CDR3 is CASSLSSATNEKLFF. The CDR3 DNA follows: TGTGCCAGCAGCTTATCCAGTGCAACTAATGAAAAACTGTTTTTT.

The rearrangement links TRBV6-5 to TRBJ2-5; D is possibly TRBD2 (6 bases). CDR3 length: 16 amino acids. Trimming cost V 2 bases and J 5 bases, with 18 bases left between them. Germline assignment: CDR1 MNHEY and CDR2 SVGAGI. In nucleotides, the CDR3 is TGTGCCAGCAGTTACGCCTCCGCGGGGAAGACGGAGACCCAGTACTTC. Protein product: CASSYASAGKTETQYF.

The chain employs TRBV10-1 and TRBJ1-4, with 8 bases aligning to TRBD1. The CDR3 is made up of 14 amino acids. V trimming: 4 bases; J trimming: 8 bases; junction bases outside the gene matches: 6. The germline V gene encodes CDR1 WNHNN and CDR2 SYGVQD (reference sequence). Written as DNA, the CDR3 is TGCGCCAGCAGTGCCCCCGGGACAGGAGAAAAACTGTTTTTT. Protein: CASSAPGTGEKLFF.

The chain is built from TRBV6-1 and TRBJ1-6; possible D gene TRBD1, 6 bases. Germline-derived CDR1 and CDR2 are MNHNS and SASEGT. V dropped 1 base and J dropped 9 bases, with 13 bases sitting between them. This CDR3 region has 15 residues. The CDR3 nucleotides are TGTGCCAGCAGTGAAGAGGCAAGGGGGAGTTCACCCCTCCACTTT. Amino acid sequence: CASSEEARGSSPLHF.

The chain employs TRBV7-2 and TRBJ2-4; 9 bases match TRBD1. With V trimmed by 4 bases and J by 10 bases, 11 bases remained unmatched. This CDR3 has 15 amino acids. Germline V lookup: CDR1 SGHTA, CDR2 FQGNSA. The CDR3 protein is CASSSRQGESAIQYF. CDR3 in DNA: TGTGCCAGCAGCTCCAGACAGGGGGAGTCGGCGATTCAGTACTTC.

The chain joins TRBV7-8 to TRBJ1-1; D uncertain. The CDR3 totals 13 residues. Germline CDR1 and CDR2: SGHVS and FQNEAQ. Trimming shortened V by 5 bases and J by 1 base, and 8 bases separated the two germline ends. For the CDR3, the DNA is TGTGCCAGCAGCGCTGGGCGGAACACTGAAGCTTTCTTT. The encoded protein is CASSAGRNTEAFF.